A single TCR beta chain is shown here with its context. These data are taken from a study of cytomegalovirus exposure and HLA in healthy donors. 60 Vbeta and 13 Jbeta primers were used in PCR. Assay: immunoSEQ multiplex PCR; the TCRdb copy retains only in-frame clones and omits some. The sample has about 180,000 clones; approximately 84% are singletons. The clonotype was recovered from a girl aged 5-17 years in good health and CMV-seropositive. Sequences were obtained from PBMCs.

This chain's CDR3 is CASSLVEAPTGNTIYF. As DNA, the CDR3 is TGTGCCAGCAGCTTAGTCGAGGCCCCAACGGGAAACACCATATATTTT. The genes are TRBV7-8 and TRBJ1-3; D gene unclear. This CDR3 contains 16 residues. Germline loops: CDR1 SGHVS, CDR2 FQNEAQ. The ends were cut back, 1 base at V and 4 bases at J, with 14 bases in the middle.